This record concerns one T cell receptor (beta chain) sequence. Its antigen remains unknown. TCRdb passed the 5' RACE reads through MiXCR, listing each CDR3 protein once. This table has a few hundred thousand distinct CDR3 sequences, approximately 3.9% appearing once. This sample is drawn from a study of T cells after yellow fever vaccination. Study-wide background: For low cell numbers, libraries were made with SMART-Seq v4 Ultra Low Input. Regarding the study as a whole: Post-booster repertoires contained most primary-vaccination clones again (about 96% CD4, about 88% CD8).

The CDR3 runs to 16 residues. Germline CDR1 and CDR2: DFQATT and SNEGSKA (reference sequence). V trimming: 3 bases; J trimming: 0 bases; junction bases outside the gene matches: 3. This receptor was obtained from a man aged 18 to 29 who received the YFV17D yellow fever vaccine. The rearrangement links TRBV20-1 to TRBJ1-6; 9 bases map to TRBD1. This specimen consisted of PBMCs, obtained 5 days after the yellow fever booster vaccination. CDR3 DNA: TGCAGTGCTAGGGACAGGGGTCCCTCCTATAATTCACCCCTCCACTTT. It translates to CSARDRGPSYNSPLHF.